This is a list of T cell receptor beta chains from one sample in a study of early T cells in non-severe SARS-CoV-2 infection. TCRdb re-analysed the 5' RACE reads in MiXCR, keeping a single row per CDR3 protein. The data show nearly 95,000 distinct CDR3 sequences, approximately 15% seen once. The material was whole blood, obtained at baseline. Receptor source: an adult who was a healthcare worker with PCR-confirmed SARS-CoV-2 infection or an uninfected control (not recorded which). CDR3s include the opening cysteine and the closing phenylalanine or tryptophan. D genes are given only for firm matches. A row's size may be missing; if present it is once, few, many or a size class.

TRBV10-3	TRBD1	TRBJ2-1	few	TGTGCCACAACCGGGACAGGGGTCGATGAGCAGTTCTTC	CATTGTGVDEQFF
TRBV28	-	TRBJ1-2	few	TGTGCCAGCAGTTTAGACAGTAACTATGGCTACACCTTC	CASSLDSNYGYTF
TRBV20-1	TRBD1	TRBJ2-5	once	TGCAGTGCTAGATTGGGACAGGAACTCGAGACCCAGTACTTC	CSARLGQELETQYF
TRBV28	-	TRBJ2-3	medium-sized	TGTGCCAGCAGGCCTACTGCTTTGGATACGCAGTATTTT	CASRPTALDTQYF
TRBV5-1	-	TRBJ2-3	many	TGCGCCAGCAAGAGGGAGGGCACAGATACGCAGTATTTT	CASKREGTDTQYF
TRBV20-1	TRBD2	TRBJ2-3	many	TGCAGTGTTTATAGGCCCCTAGCGGGTACAGATACGCAGTATTTT	CSVYRPLAGTDTQYF
TRBV30	-	TRBJ2-2	-	TGTGCCTGGGCCGGGACTTCGAACACCGGGGAGCTGTTTTTT	CAWAGTSNTGELFF
TRBV13	TRBD2	TRBJ2-7	-	TGTGCCAGCAGCTTGCGGGACTACGAGGCCTACGAGCAGTACTTC	CASSLRDYEAYEQYF
TRBV18	-	TRBJ2-3	few	TGTGCCAGCTCAAGACTACTACTCCAGACTAGCACAGATACGCAGTATTTT	CASSRLLLQTSTDTQYF
TRBV2	-	TRBJ2-5	-	TGTGCCAGCAGTGAACAGGGAACGAGCCAAGAGACCCAGTACTTC	CASSEQGTSQETQYF
TRBV12-3/TRBV12-4	TRBD1	TRBJ1-3	-	TGTGCCAGCAAAATCAGGGGGGCAGGCACCATATATTTT	CASKIRGAGTIYF
TRBV7-2	-	TRBJ2-7	many	TGTGCCAGCAGCTTAGTGTCCCGCTACGAGCAGTACTTC	CASSLVSRYEQYF
TRBV28	-	TRBJ2-6	few	TGTGCCAGCAGCCAGATTCAATCTGGGGCCAACGTCCTGACTTTC	CASSQIQSGANVLTF
TRBV28	TRBD1	TRBJ2-7	-	TGTGCCACCCTAAGCGGGACAGGGCACGAGCAGTACTTC	CATLSGTGHEQYF
TRBV28	-	TRBJ2-3	few	TGTGCCAGCAGTTTATACAAACCAGATACGCAGTATTTT	CASSLYKPDTQYF
TRBV12-3/TRBV12-4	TRBD1	TRBJ2-7	-	TGTGCCAGCAGTCCCGGGACAGGGCACGAGCAGTACTTC	CASSPGTGHEQYF
TRBV28	-	TRBJ2-3	few	TGTGCCAGCAGTCGTAGCGAGGGTACGCAGTATTTT	CASSRSEGTQYF
TRBV20-1	TRBD1	TRBJ2-7	few	TGCAGTGCGGGCTTCGGGACAGGGGGTTCTCTCTACGAGCAGTACTTC	CSAGFGTGGSLYEQYF
TRBV6-5	TRBD1	TRBJ1-1	-	TGTGCCAGCAGTCAGGGGGCGCGAACTGAAGCTTTCTTT	CASSQGARTEAFF
TRBV11-2	TRBD2	TRBJ2-7	-	TGTGCCAGCAGGACTACTAGCGGGAGTGAAGAGCAGTACTTC	CASRTTSGSEEQYF
TRBV28	-	TRBJ2-3	few	TGTGCCAGCAGTTCGCCCACCATCGTACCGGGTCCAGATACGCAGTATTTT	CASSSPTIVPGPDTQYF
TRBV7-9	-	TRBJ2-6	-	TGTGCCAGCAGCTTAACCCCCGGCCGTTCTGGGGCCAACGTCCTGACTTTC	CASSLTPGRSGANVLTF
TRBV18	TRBD1	TRBJ2-7	-	TGTGCCAGCTCACCCACGACAGGGAGTGGCGAGCAGTACTTC	CASSPTTGSGEQYF
TRBV5-1	TRBD2	TRBJ2-3	-	TGCGCCAGCATGAGGGAGGGCGCAGATACGCAGTATTTT	CASMREGADTQYF
TRBV6-5	-	TRBJ2-2	few	TGTGCCAGCAGTTTGAAGCCGACCACCGGGGAGCTGTTTTTT	CASSLKPTTGELFF
TRBV7-9	TRBD2	TRBJ2-7	-	TGTGCCAGCAGCCGGGGAGGTCTAGCGGGAGATCACGAGCAGTACTTC	CASSRGGLAGDHEQYF